This T cell receptor beta chain was recovered during a study of CD8 T cells in ankylosing spondylitis (dated by TCRdb to about 2017). Describing the broader study: The study profiled T cell receptor beta repertoires in healthy donors and ankylosing spondylitis patients to find disease-linked TCR variants. The full study cohort comprised around 23 ankylosing spondylitis patients and roughly 100 healthy donors. Peripheral blood samples were taken, and synovial fluid was additionally collected from ankylosing spondylitis patients.

General conclusions and limits of the study: In peripheral blood, the disease-linked clones were found at relatively low frequencies and had a CD8+ phenotype. Blood from ankylosing spondylitis patients appeared to be characterized by a TCR beta motif composed of 7 to 9 highly homologous amino acid variants. The disease-linked clones were reported as significantly enriched in matched synovial fluid samples from ankylosing spondylitis patients. Some motif variants were previously reported in synovial fluid and blood of reactive arthritis patients, suggesting common disease-initiation mechanisms.

Sequencing relied on an Illumina HiSeq 2500. TCR beta libraries were prepared by quantitative 5'-RACE with molecular barcodes. In the paper's pipeline: A new computational method based on a probabilistic model of VDJ rearrangement was used to identify disease-linked TCR variants. TCRdb cleaned the public reads at Q25 with fastp, built clones with MiXCR and kept in-frame beta chains. When rows share a CDR3 protein, they turn into one entry using the most common DNA and genes. These V and J calls originate from TCRdb's pipeline instead of the authors' own analysis. The sample includes around 230,000 distinct CDR3 sequences, with over 7% observed a single time. The ten largest account for around 4.8% of the sample. This clonotype was seen repeatedly, ten times or more. The antigen it binds to is not known. No clone much larger than this one lies a single base away; base qualities are absent. V lost 1 base and J lost 7 bases; the stretch between them is 10 bases long. Taken from cysteine to phenylalanine, the CDR3 has 14 residues. Only the CDR3 DNA stays, 42 bases, in frame from base 1.

This sequence was found in a female donor with ankylosing spondylitis or in good health (not recorded which). Specimen: blood, either unsorted or a sorted T cell fraction (not recorded which). The V gene is TRBV12-3 or TRBV12-4 and the J gene is TRBJ1-4, with no confidently assigned D gene. This receptor carries the CDR3 CASSLGVRGEKLFF. The sequence in DNA is TGTGCCAGCAGTTTAGGGGTACGGGGTGAAAAACTGTTTTTT.